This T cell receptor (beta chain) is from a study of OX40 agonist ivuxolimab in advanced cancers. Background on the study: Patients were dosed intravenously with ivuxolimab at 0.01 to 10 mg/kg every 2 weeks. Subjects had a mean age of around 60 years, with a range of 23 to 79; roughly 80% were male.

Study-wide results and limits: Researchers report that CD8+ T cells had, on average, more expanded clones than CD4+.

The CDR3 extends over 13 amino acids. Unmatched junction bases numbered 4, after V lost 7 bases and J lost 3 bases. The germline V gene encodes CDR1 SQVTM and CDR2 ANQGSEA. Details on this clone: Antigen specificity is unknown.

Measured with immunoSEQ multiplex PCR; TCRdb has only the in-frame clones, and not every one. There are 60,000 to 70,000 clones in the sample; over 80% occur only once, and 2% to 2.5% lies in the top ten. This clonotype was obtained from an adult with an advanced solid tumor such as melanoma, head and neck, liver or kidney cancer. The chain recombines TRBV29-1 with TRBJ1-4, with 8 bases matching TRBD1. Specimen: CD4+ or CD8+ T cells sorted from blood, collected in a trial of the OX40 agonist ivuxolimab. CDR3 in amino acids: CSGRQGSNEKLFF. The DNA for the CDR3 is TGCAGCGGCCGACAGGGGTCTAATGAAAAACTGTTTTTT.